This T cell receptor (beta chain) was retrieved from a study of T cell responses to AZD1222 COVID-19 vaccine. Study-level information: Second doses that came at about 4 or about 12 weeks were put together. Notes on the study in general: Seropositive at baseline were only a handful of AZD1222 recipients. Mostly white British, mostly female donors; authors suggested clonal diversity may be underestimated.

The CDR3 totals 16 residues. V dropped 1 base and J dropped 2 bases, with 11 bases sitting between them. CDR1 SGHTA and CDR2 FQGNSA come from the germline V gene. The protocol was immunoSEQ multiplex PCR, while the TCRdb copy is restricted to in-frame clones and leaves out a portion. The sample yields fewer than 200,000 clones, about nine tenths seen once. Details on this clone: The antigen remains undetermined.

The sequencing used peripheral blood, collected on day 0 of AZD1222 vaccination. The receptor was isolated from an adult in good health. This chain connects TRBV7-2 to TRBJ1-4, with D uncertain. The CDR3 loop is CASSLVTTVTNEKLFF. The CDR3 coding sequence is TGTGCCAGCAGCTTAGTGACGACGGTCACTAATGAAAAACTGTTTTTT.